The T cell receptor beta chain described here comes from a study of T cell responses to AZD1222 COVID-19 vaccine. Study results and limitations: Most donors were white British, females outnumbered males, and clonal diversity was possibly underestimated. Compared with day 0, the breadth and depth of the Spike-specific TCR repertoire rose significantly after two doses of AZD1222.

Repertoires were generated with immunoSEQ multiplex PCR, while TCRdb's copy carries only in-frame clones and drops some. The data contain 130,000 or so clones, about 88% of them singletons. As to this clone: Its cognate antigen is unknown.

Second-dose recipients at about 4 or about 12 weeks were treated as one pooled group. The CDR3 has 12 residues. The TCR comes from an adult who received the AZD1222 COVID-19 vaccine. The rearrangement joins TRBV1 to TRBJ2-3. TRBV1 is deemed a pseudogene. This sample comprised peripheral blood, obtained 28 days after the second AZD1222 dose. CDR3 sequence: CTSSQEGDTQYF. CDR3 in DNA: TGCACCAGCAGCCAAGAAGGTGACACGCAGTATTTT.